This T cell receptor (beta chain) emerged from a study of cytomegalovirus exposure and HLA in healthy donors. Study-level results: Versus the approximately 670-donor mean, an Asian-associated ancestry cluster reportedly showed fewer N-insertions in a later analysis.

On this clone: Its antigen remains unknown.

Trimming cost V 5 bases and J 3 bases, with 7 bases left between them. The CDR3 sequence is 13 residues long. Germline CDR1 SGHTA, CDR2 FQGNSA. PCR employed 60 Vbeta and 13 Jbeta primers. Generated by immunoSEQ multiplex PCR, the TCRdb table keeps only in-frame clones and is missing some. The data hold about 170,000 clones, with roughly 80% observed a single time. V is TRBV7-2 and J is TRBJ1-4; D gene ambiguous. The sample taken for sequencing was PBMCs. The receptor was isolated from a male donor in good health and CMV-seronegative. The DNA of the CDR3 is TGTGCCAGCAGCCGAAACTCTAATGAAAAACTGTTTTTT. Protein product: CASSRNSNEKLFF.